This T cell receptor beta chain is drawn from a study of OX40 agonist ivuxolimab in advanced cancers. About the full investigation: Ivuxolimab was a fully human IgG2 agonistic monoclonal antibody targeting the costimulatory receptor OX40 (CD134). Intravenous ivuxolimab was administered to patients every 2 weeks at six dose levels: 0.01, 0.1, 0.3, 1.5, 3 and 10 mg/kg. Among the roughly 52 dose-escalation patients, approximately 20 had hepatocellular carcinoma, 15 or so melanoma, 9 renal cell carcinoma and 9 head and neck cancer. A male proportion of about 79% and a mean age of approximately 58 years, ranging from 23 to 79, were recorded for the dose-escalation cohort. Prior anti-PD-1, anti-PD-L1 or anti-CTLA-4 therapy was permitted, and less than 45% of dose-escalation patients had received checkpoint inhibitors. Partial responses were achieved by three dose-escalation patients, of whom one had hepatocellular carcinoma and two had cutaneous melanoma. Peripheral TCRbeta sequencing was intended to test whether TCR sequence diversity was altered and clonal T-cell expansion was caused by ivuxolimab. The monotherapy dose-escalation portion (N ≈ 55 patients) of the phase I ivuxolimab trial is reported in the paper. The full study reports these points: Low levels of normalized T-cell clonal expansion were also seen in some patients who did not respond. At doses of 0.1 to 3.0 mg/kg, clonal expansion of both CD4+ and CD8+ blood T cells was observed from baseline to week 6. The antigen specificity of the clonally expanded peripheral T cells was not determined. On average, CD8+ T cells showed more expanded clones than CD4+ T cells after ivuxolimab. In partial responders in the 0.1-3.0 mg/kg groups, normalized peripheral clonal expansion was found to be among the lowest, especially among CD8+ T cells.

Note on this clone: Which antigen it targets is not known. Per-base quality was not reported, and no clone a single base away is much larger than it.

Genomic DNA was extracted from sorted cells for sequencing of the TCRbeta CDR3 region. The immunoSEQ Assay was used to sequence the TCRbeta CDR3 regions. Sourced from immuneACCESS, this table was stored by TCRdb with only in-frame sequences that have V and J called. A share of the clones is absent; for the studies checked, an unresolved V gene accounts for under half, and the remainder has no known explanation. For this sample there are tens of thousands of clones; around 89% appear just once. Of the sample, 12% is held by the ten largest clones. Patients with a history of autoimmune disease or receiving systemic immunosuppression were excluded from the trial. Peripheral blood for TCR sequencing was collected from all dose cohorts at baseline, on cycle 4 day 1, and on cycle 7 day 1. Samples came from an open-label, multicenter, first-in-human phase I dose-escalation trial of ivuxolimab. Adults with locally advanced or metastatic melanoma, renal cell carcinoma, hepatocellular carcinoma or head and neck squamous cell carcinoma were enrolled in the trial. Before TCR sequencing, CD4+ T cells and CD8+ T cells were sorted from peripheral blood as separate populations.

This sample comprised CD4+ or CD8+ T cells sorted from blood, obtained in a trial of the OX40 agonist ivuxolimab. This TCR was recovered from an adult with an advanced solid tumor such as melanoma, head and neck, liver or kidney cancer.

The CDR3 loop reads CASSETGELPGLYTF. The nucleotide sequence reads as follows: TGTGCCAGCAGTGAAACTGGGGAACTCCCTGGCCTCTACACCTTC. The chain links TRBV25-1 with TRBJ1-2; the D gene cannot be named for sure. Taken from the germline V gene, the CDR1 and CDR2 loops are MGHDK and SYGVNS. The CDR3 spans 15 residues, from the cysteine through the phenylalanine. Only the CDR3 DNA stays, 45 bases, in frame from base 1. V is reduced by 2 bases and J by 10 bases, leaving a spacing of 20 bases between them.